A selection of T cell receptor beta chains follows, all from one sample in a study of vaccination and CD4 T cells after COVID-19. TCRdb called the PCR reads again in MiXCR, with one record for every CDR3 protein. The sample lists thousands of distinct CDR3 sequences, 28% occurring once. Antigens for these TCRs are unknown. Sample: CD4+ T cells from blood, cultured in vitro. The origin of the receptors is a human donor in good health. Both conserved end residues are part of each CDR3. Each record gives: clone size, V gene, J gene, D gene, CDR3 DNA, CDR3 protein. A D gene is named only where the DNA matches it firmly. Rows may omit the clone size; those that give it use once, few, many or a size class.

.	TRBV4-1	TRBJ2-3	TRBD2	TGCGCCAGCAGCCAGATCGGGAGGCGCCCTGATACGCAGTATTTT	CASSQIGRRPDTQYF
.	TRBV7-9	TRBJ2-6	.	TGTGCCAGCAGCTTAACGGAGACCGCGGGTGGGGCCAACGTCCTGACTTTC	CASSLTETAGGANVLTF
.	TRBV29-1	TRBJ2-1	TRBD1	TGCAGCGTCGACAGGGGAAACGACAATGAGCAGTTCTTC	CSVDRGNDNEQFF
.	TRBV12-3/TRBV12-4	TRBJ2-5	.	TGTGCCAGCAGAAAGACAGGAGCAGAGACCCAGTACTTC	CASRKTGAETQYF
.	TRBV7-2	TRBJ2-7	.	TGTGCCAGCAGCTTAGGGCACCGAATAAGGGCCGAGCAGTACTTC	CASSLGHRIRAEQYF
once	TRBV6-2/TRBV6-3	TRBJ2-7	.	TGTACCAGCAGTTACCGGCCATCGACGGGGGCTTACGAGCAGTACTTC	CTSSYRPSTGAYEQYF
few	TRBV12-3/TRBV12-4	TRBJ2-2	.	TGTGCCAGCAGCCCGACCGGGGGGCGGGAGCTGTTTTTT	CASSPTGGRELFF
.	TRBV6-2/TRBV6-3	TRBJ1-1	.	TGTGCCAGCAGTCGGGCAGGTAAAGAGGGTTTCTTT	CASSRAGKEGFF
.	TRBV5-1	TRBJ1-5	.	TGCGCCAGCAGCTTGGGCAGGGGACAGCCCCAGCATTTT	CASSLGRGQPQHF
.	TRBV27	TRBJ2-7	.	TGTGCCAGCAGTTTACGCAGGGTGGGGGAGCAGTACTTC	CASSLRRVGEQYF
few	TRBV20-1	TRBJ2-3	.	TGCAGTGCTAGAGTCGTGAGGGCCGCAGATACGCAGTATTTT	CSARVVRAADTQYF
.	TRBV18	TRBJ1-1	.	TGTGCCAGCCCAATGGGGGGCATGAACACTGAAGCTTTCTTT	CASPMGGMNTEAFF
few	TRBV27	TRBJ2-1	.	TGTGCCAGCAGTCGCTGGGACCTCCTCAATGAGCAGTTCTTC	CASSRWDLLNEQFF
few	TRBV27	TRBJ2-5	.	TGTGCCAGCAGTCACCTCCCGAGGGAGACCCAGTACTTC	CASSHLPRETQYF
few	TRBV19	TRBJ2-5	.	TGTGCCAGTAGTATCAATACCCGGGAGACCCAGTACTTC	CASSINTRETQYF
.	TRBV4-3	TRBJ2-3	.	TGCGCCAGCAGCCCGACTAGGTTCCCACCATACCGCAGCACAGATACGCAGTATTTT	CASSPTRFPPYRSTDTQYF
.	TRBV28	TRBJ1-5	.	TGTGCCAGCAGGATAATTGGGGGGGGCGGCAATCAGCCCCAGCATTTT	CASRIIGGGGNQPQHF
.	TRBV6-2/TRBV6-3	TRBJ2-5	TRBD1	TGTGCCAGCAGTTACGTGAGACAGGGAATTGAAGAGACCCAGTACTTC	CASSYVRQGIEETQYF